The present entry profiles one T cell receptor beta chain with its context. These data originate in a study of technical replicates of blood from several donors. CDR3 length equals 14 residues. The V segment lost 4 bases and the J segment 7 bases; nucleotides outside the gene matches: 11. Germline CDR1 reads GTSNPN; CDR2 reads SVGIG (reference sequence). TCRdb keeps only in-frame clones here, not all; method: immunoSEQ multiplex PCR. Of roughly 81,000 clones in the sample, approximately 86% were seen once. Sequenced input: PBMCs. The receptor was isolated from a human donor in good health. Some clones in this sample may be carry-over from other donors' samples. This chain links TRBV30 with TRBJ1-2; 8 bases fit TRBD1. In DNA, the CDR3 is TGTGCCTGGAACGACTATAACAGGGGGGGTGGCTACACCTTC. Residues: CAWNDYNRGGGYTF.